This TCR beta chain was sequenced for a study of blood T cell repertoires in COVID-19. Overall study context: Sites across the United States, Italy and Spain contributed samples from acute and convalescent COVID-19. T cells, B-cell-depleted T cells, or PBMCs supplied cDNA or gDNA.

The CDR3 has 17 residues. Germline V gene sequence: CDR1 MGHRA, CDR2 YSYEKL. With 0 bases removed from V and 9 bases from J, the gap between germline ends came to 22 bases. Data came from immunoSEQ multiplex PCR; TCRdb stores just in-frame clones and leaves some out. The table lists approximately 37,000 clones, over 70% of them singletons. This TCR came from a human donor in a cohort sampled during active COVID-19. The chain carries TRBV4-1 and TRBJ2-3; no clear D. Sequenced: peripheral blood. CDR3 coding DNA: TGCGCCAGCAGCCAAGATAGTCAGAAGAACCCACTGAGGACGCAGTATTTT. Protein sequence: CASSQDSQKNPLRTQYF.